This TCR beta chain was profiled in a study of CD8 T cells in Susac syndrome. Overall study: Blood was drawn from patients with Susac syndrome. At that point, they were therapy-naive, on corticosteroids, or on intravenous immunoglobulin alone.

Study-level points and caveats: Total CD8+ and CD8+ TEMRA repertoires contained sixteen and five Susac-specific public clones, respectively.

Points on this clonotype: The target antigen is unknown.

CD8+ and CD4+ T cells from blood underwent TCR beta sequencing, which was carried out in a high-throughput format. Bulk CD8+ and CD4+ cells came from magnetic negative isolation; CD8+ TEMRA by FACS. Reverse transcription used roughly 0.45 to 1 ug RNA and random hexamers. TCRdb reprocessed the immunoSEQ multiplex PCR reads via MiXCR and lists one record per CDR3 protein. The sample holds 85,000 to 120,000 distinct CDR3 sequences, roughly 95% seen once. Between the trimmed V and J ends, which lost 1 base and 7 bases, there was a span of 14 bases. Germline CDR1 and CDR2: SGHVS and FQNEAQ. CDR3 length: 15 residues.

This clonotype originated in a human donor with Susac syndrome. Source material: CD8+ T cells from PBMCs. This chain links TRBV7-8 with TRBJ1-5; D gene unclear. In DNA form, the CDR3 reads TGTGCCAGCAGCTTAGGTCCAGACCCTCAGCAGCCCCAGCATTTT. It codes for CASSLGPDPQQPQHF. Using reference TRBV7-8 and TRBJ1-5 for the parts outside the CDR3, the full variable domain is GAGVSQSPRYKVAKRGQDVALRCDPISGHVSLFWYQQALGQGPEFLTYFQNEAQLDKSGLPSDRFFAERPEGSVSTLKIQRTQQEDSAVYLCASSLGPDPQQPQHFGDGTRLSIL.